The TCR beta chain under discussion was sequenced for a study of human T cells and chemical hapten exposure. Notes on the study in general: Healthy people's immune response may differ from that of the donors, who had alopecia.

As to time point: pre-sensitization, week 0. Treatment of the sample: therapeutic diphenylcyclopropenone sensitization with weekly scalp DPC. Blood draws came before every patch-test application. The germline CDR1 and CDR2 sequences are SGDLS and YYNGEE. V was pared by 0 bases and J by 5 bases, with 11 bases between. The CDR3 loop spans 14 amino acids. TCRdb reanalysed the RACE reads using MiXCR and keeps one entry per CDR3 protein. Among some 300,000 distinct CDR3 sequences, 4.5% to 7% were seen once, and the ten largest hold more than 8%. To note about this clonotype: Its antigen is unidentified.

This receptor was obtained from a woman younger than 35 with alopecia areata. Some clones in this sample may be carry-over from other donors' samples. The chain employs TRBV9 and TRBJ2-5; TRBD2 might be the D (5 bases). Sequencing used whole blood, obtained in connection with sensitization to the hapten diphenylcyclopropenone (DPC). This chain's CDR3 is CASSVGLARETQYF. The CDR3 DNA is TGTGCCAGCAGCGTAGGATTAGCGAGGGAGACCCAGTACTTC.